This T cell receptor (beta chain) was captured in a study of T cell changes during pregnancy in multiple sclerosis. Some clones are missing from TCRdb's copy, which holds only in-frame ones; the method was immunoSEQ multiplex PCR. The sample lists under 80,000 clones, 85% to 95% occurring once. The length of the CDR3 is 17 residues. Germline CDR1 reads MNHNS; CDR2 reads SASEGT. V gave up 2 bases and J gave up 4 bases, with 18 bases separating them. This sequence originates from a female donor with multiple sclerosis, enrolled in a pregnancy study. V gene TRBV6-1 combines with J gene TRBJ1-3; a weak D match, TRBD1 (6 bases). This specimen consisted of peripheral blood, obtained before pregnancy. For the CDR3, the DNA is TGTGCCAGCAGTGAACCCTTCCCCACAGGGACAGGAAACACCATATATTTT. As protein: CASSEPFPTGTGNTIYF.